This T cell receptor beta chain was obtained from a study of blood T cell repertoires in COVID-19. V gave up 6 bases and J gave up 0 bases, with 6 bases separating them. From germline, CDR1 is SNHLY and CDR2 FYNNEI. The CDR3 covers 13 residues. The repertoire was sequenced with immunoSEQ multiplex PCR; TCRdb's copy has only in-frame clones and lacks some. The sample includes 110,000 to 150,000 clones, around 87% seen only once; the top ten take about 11%. The V call is TRBV2, the J call TRBJ1-5, with D unresolved. The source is a man aged 55 to 70 who had recovered from COVID-19. The sequenced sample consisted of PBMCs or T cells enriched from blood (not recorded which). This CDR3 reads CASRQISNQPQHF. CDR3 nucleotide sequence: TGTGCCAGCAGACAGATTAGCAATCAGCCCCAGCATTTT.